This T cell receptor beta chain was found in a study of OX40 agonist ivuxolimab in advanced cancers. For the study at large: Patients were dosed with the agonistic anti-OX40 (CD134) antibody ivuxolimab.

Germline lookup yields CDR1 LNHDA and CDR2 SQIVND (reference sequence). Trimming cost V 6 bases and J 3 bases; bases outside gene matches: 5. This CDR3 region has 14 residues. Clones were sequenced by immunoSEQ multiplex PCR, and TCRdb holds only the in-frame ones, with some missing. The sample records roughly 100,000 clones, under 95% being singletons. The input for sequencing was CD4+ or CD8+ T cells sorted from blood, taken in a trial of the OX40 agonist ivuxolimab. J is TRBJ2-1 and V is TRBV19; 7 nucleotides agree with TRBD1. This clonotype originated in an adult with an advanced solid tumor such as melanoma, head and neck, liver or kidney cancer. CDR3 in amino acids: CASRQGTDYNEQFF. The CDR3 DNA is TGTGCCAGTAGACAGGGGACAGACTACAATGAGCAGTTCTTC. Full variable domain (outside the CDR3, taken from reference TRBV19 and TRBJ2-1): DGGITQSPKYLFRKEGQNVTLSCEQNLNHDAMYWYRQDPGQGLRLIYYSQIVNDFQKGDIAEGYSVSREKKESFPLTVTSAQKNPTAFYLCASRQGTDYNEQFFGPGTRLTVL.